These 29 T cell receptor beta chains share one sample of origin, sequenced in a study of relationships among human T cell subsets. TCR alpha and beta CDR3s were amplified from mRNA by semiquantitative ARM-PCR. ARM-PCR used tagged nested gene-specific primers, then communal superprimers for exponential amplification. TCRdb ran MiXCR on the multiplex PCR reads and lists one entry per CDR3 protein. The data contain about 9,100 distinct CDR3 sequences, around 57% of them singletons. Anti-CD45RO beads selected memory T cells out of the CD45RA-negative fraction. Sample: memory T cells sorted from blood. Receptors originate from a man between 40 and 49 years old in good health.

V gene TRBV27 combines with J gene TRBJ2-7; maybe TRBD1 (6 bases). Deletions cut 4 bases from V and 0 bases from J, with 13 bases between. Germline V CDR1 and CDR2: MNHEY, SMNVEV (reference sequence). The CDR3 runs 15 residues. The CDR3 loop reads CASSSMQGSSYEQYF. The CDR3 DNA follows: TGTGCCAGCAGTTCTATGCAGGGGAGCTCCTACGAGCAGTACTTC.

The chain couples TRBV20-1 to TRBJ1-5, with 8 nucleotides matching TRBD1. Trimming took 6 bases from V and 4 from J; bases not matched to a gene: 5. Germline V gene sequence: CDR1 DFQATT, CDR2 SNEGSKA (reference sequence). This CDR3 spans 13 amino acids. CDR3 coding DNA: TGCAGTGCCTCTCAGGGGGCAAATCAGCCCCAGCATTTT. Translation gives CSASQGANQPQHF.

The chain links TRBV11-2 to TRBJ2-6; D tentatively fits TRBD1 or TRBD2 (5 bases each). Germline CDR1 is SGHAT and CDR2 is FQNNGV. Trimming cost V 6 bases and J 0 bases, with 21 bases left between them. This CDR3 comprises 19 residues. The CDR3 sequence: CASRLSWQGVDSGANVLTF. In DNA, the CDR3 is TGTGCCAGCAGATTGAGTTGGCAGGGAGTAGACTCTGGGGCCAACGTCCTGACTTTC.

This clonotype showed up just a few times. This likely comes from a read error, as the CDR3 has no conserved phenylalanine or tryptophan at its end. The chain combines TRBV7-9 with TRBJ2-7; no clear D gene. The DNA end is a closer match to TRBJ2-1, so the J assignment may be wrong. This CDR3 is 11 amino acids long. CDR1 is SEHNR and CDR2 is FQNEAQ in the germline V gene (reference sequence). DNA of the CDR3: TGTGCCAGCAGCTACTACAATGAGCAGTTCCTC. It encodes CASSYYNEQFL.

In its sample, this clonotype was seen a few times. The rearrangement joins TRBV29-1 to TRBJ2-3; 7 bases line up with TRBD1. J gave up 0 bases and V 4 bases, and 7 bases lay outside the gene matches. This CDR3 region has 15 residues. The V gene's germline CDR1 is SQVTM and CDR2 ANQGSEA. This CDR3 reads CSVVRQGSSTDTQYF. In DNA form, the CDR3 reads TGCAGCGTTGTTCGACAGGGCTCTAGCACAGATACGCAGTATTTT.

The chain uses TRBV11-1 and TRBJ2-2; the D is unclear. Looked up from germline, CDR1 is SGHAT and CDR2 is FQDESV (reference sequence). V was trimmed by 5 bases and J by 5 bases, leaving 12 bases between them. The CDR3 contains 14 residues. CDR3 protein: CASSGPLGTGELFF. CDR3 DNA sequence: TGTGCCAGCAGCGGGCCTCTCGGGACCGGGGAGCTGTTTTTT. The full variable domain, in which reference TRBV11-1 and TRBJ2-2 provide the parts outside the CDR3, is EAEVAQSPRYKITEKSQAVAFWCDPISGHATLYWYRQILGQGPELLVQFQDESVVDDSQLPKDRFSAERLKGVDSTLKIQPAELGDSAMYLCASSGPLGTGELFFGEGSRLTVL.

The rearrangement uses TRBV6-5 and TRBJ2-7, with D perhaps matching TRBD1 (6 bases). Germline loops: CDR1 MNHEY, CDR2 SVGAGI. The CDR3 has 16 amino acids. V lost 2 bases to trimming and J lost 0 bases, with 14 bases between them. The chain's CDR3 is CASSYGSDRNSYEQYF. DNA of the CDR3: TGTGCCAGCAGTTACGGCTCTGACAGGAACTCCTACGAGCAGTACTTC.

This clonotype occurred a few times. V is TRBV11-2 and J is TRBJ1-4, with no clear D. Germline V gene lookup returns CDR1 SGHAT and CDR2 FQNNGV. The ends were cut back, 4 bases at V and 5 bases at J, with 8 bases in the middle. There are 13 residues in the CDR3. Written as DNA, the CDR3 is TGTGCCAGCAGCTCAATCGGGAATGAAAAACTGTTTTTT. This translates into CASSSIGNEKLFF.

The chain uses TRBV28 and TRBJ2-7; the match to TRBD2 covers 14 bases. The CDR3 is 15 amino acids. Germline CDR1 MDHEN, CDR2 SYDVKM. The trim removed 8 bases at V and 3 bases at J, leaving 6 bases unmatched. CDR3 sequence reads: CASRGGTSGSYEQYF. The CDR3 DNA is TGTGCCAGCCGAGGGGGGACTAGCGGGAGCTACGAGCAGTACTTC.

The genes are TRBV20-1 and TRBJ1-2; possibly TRBD1 for D (5 bases). The CDR3 consists of 13 residues. CDR1 and CDR2 from the germline V gene are DFQATT and SNEGSKA (reference sequence). Trimming left V 7 bases short and J 0 bases short, with 12 bases between. CDR3 in DNA: TGCAGTGTCCCCGAGGGGACTAACTATGGCTACACCTTC. Protein: CSVPEGTNYGYTF.

The chain joins TRBV12-3 or TRBV12-4 to TRBJ2-3; TRBD1 matches at 9 bases. V shed 4 bases and J 4 bases; nucleotides not matched to a gene: 3. The CDR3 length is 14 residues. The CDR3 coding sequence is TGTGCCAGCAGTTCTGGACAGGGGTCAGATACGCAGTATTTT. Its protein product is CASSSGQGSDTQYF.

This chain links TRBV5-1 with TRBJ1-1; 8 bases line up with TRBD1. Losses at the gene ends were 4 bases for V and 3 bases for J; bases not matched to a gene: 8. CDR1 is SGHRS and CDR2 is YFSETQ in the germline V gene. The CDR3 totals 15 residues. This CDR3 reads CASSLADRDYTEAFF. CDR3 DNA sequence: TGCGCCAGCAGCCTCGCGGACAGGGATTACACTGAAGCTTTCTTT.

This chain connects TRBV28 to TRBJ2-1, with TRBD2 identical over 14 bases. The CDR3 loop spans 15 amino acids. V lost 5 bases and J lost 6; bases outside the gene matches: 3. The germline V gene has CDR1 MDHEN and CDR2 SYDVKM. The CDR3, as DNA: TGTGCCAGCAGTCCGGGACTAGCGGGAGCCAATGAGCAGTTCTTC. It specifies CASSPGLAGANEQFF.

The chain combines TRBV14 with TRBJ1-2, with unresolved D. The CDR3 runs to 14 residues. Trimming left V 4 bases short and J 6 bases short, with 15 bases between. Germline V CDR1 and CDR2: SGHDN, FVKESK. CDR3 coding DNA: TGTGCCAGCAGCCGCCTGGAGGCAGAGGATGGCTACACCTTC. It specifies CASSRLEAEDGYTF.

With regard to this clonotype: An end of the junction does not agree with germline; a read error may underlie this. This chain joins TRBV27 and TRBJ1-3, with 7 nucleotides matching TRBD1. Germline-derived CDR1 and CDR2 are MNHEY and SMNVEV (reference sequence). CDR3 length: 16 residues. The CDR3 sequence is CASSPRTGGSGNTVYF. The DNA of the CDR3 is TGTGCCAGCAGTCCCCGGACAGGAGGCTCTGGAAACACCGTATATTTT.

This clonotype is categorized as medium-sized (0.01 to 0.1%). This chain uses TRBV11-2 with TRBJ2-3; 7 bases are shared with TRBD2. Unmatched junction bases numbered 0, after V lost 6 bases and J lost 0 bases. Germline CDR1 reads SGHAT; CDR2 reads FQNNGV. The CDR3 is 13 amino acids. The CDR3 loop reads CASSSGSTDTQYF. Here the CDR3 DNA reads TGTGCCAGCAGTAGCGGGAGCACAGATACGCAGTATTTT.

The chain recombines TRBV5-1 with TRBJ2-3; 7 positions match TRBD1. The CDR3 has 16 amino acids. The ends lost 5 bases at V and 0 bases at J; junction bases unmatched: 9. CDR1 is SGHRS and CDR2 is YFSETQ in the germline V gene. The CDR3 loop reads CASRYSGQSSTDTQYF. Here the CDR3 DNA reads TGCGCCAGCAGATATTCGGGACAGTCGAGCACAGATACGCAGTATTTT.

This chain connects TRBV7-9 to TRBJ2-1, with 8 positions matching TRBD1. J lost 8 bases, V lost 1 base, and 7 bases had no gene match. Germline V gene sequence: CDR1 SEHNR, CDR2 FQNEAQ (reference sequence). The CDR3 spans 15 residues. CDR3 DNA: TGTGCCAGCAGCTTAGGGGACAGGATGTTCGATGAGCAGTTCTTC. The encoded protein is CASSLGDRMFDEQFF.

For this clonotype: An end of the junction does not agree with germline; a read error may underlie this. The chain combines TRBV7-7 with TRBJ1-5; a weak D match, TRBD1 (5 bases). Looked up from germline, CDR1 is SSHAT and CDR2 is FNYEAQ (reference sequence). The CDR3 covers 16 residues. In DNA, the CDR3 is TGTGCTAGCAGCTTACCGCCCCGGGGCGGCAATCAGCCCCAGCATTTT. Its protein product is CASSLPPRGGNQPQHF.

The chain is built from TRBV14 and TRBJ2-2; 8 bases are shared with TRBD1. The CDR3 length is 16 residues. Germline assignment: CDR1 SGHDN and CDR2 FVKESK. After removal of 3 bases from V and 5 bases from J, the junction contained 8 bases not matched to a gene. The CDR3 bases are TGTGCCAGCAGCCACACCGACAGGGGAGGTACCGGGGAGCTGTTTTTT. Encoded protein: CASSHTDRGGTGELFF.

The chain joins TRBV7-8 to TRBJ2-1; TRBD2 agrees at 14 bases. The CDR3 has 18 amino acids. The germline CDR1 and CDR2 sequences are SGHVS and FQNEAQ. The junction had 9 bases not matched to a gene; V was cut back by 1 base and J by 7 bases. The CDR3 here is CASSLVAGTSGRGNEQFF. The CDR3 DNA reads as TGTGCCAGCAGCTTAGTTGCCGGGACTAGCGGGAGAGGAAATGAGCAGTTCTTC.

On this clonotype itself: At one end the junction does not follow the germline gene, possibly because of a read error. This chain links TRBV11-2 with TRBJ2-7; D gene uncertain. CDR1 and CDR2 (germline): SGHAT, FQNNGV. The CDR3 has 11 amino acids. This CDR3 reads CASSLVHDQYF. CDR3 coding DNA: TGTGCCAGCAGCTTAGTCCACGACCAGTACTTC.

The rearrangement joins TRBV29-1 to TRBJ2-7; weak D call: TRBD2 (5 bases). V lost 2 bases and J lost 6, with 11 bases in between. Germline CDR1 reads SQVTM; CDR2 reads ANQGSEA. The CDR3 has 12 amino acids. CDR3 sequence reads: CSVEPVRGEQYF. The CDR3 nucleotides are TGCAGCGTTGAACCCGTACGGGGCGAGCAGTACTTC.

The V gene is TRBV20-1, the J gene TRBJ2-3, with a possible D match to TRBD2 (6 bases). Trimming left V 4 bases short and J 4 bases short, with 15 bases between. Looked up from germline, CDR1 is DFQATT and CDR2 is SNEGSKA (reference sequence). This CDR3 has 14 amino acids. CDR3 sequence (DNA): TGCAGTGCTAACCCCGGGACTCAGCCAGATACGCAGTATTTT. It is translated as CSANPGTQPDTQYF.

This chain joins TRBV28 and TRBJ2-7; 10 positions match TRBD1. The CDR3 totals 14 residues. The V gene's germline CDR1 is MDHEN and CDR2 SYDVKM. V lost 8 bases, J lost 5 bases, and 9 bases stayed unmatched. The CDR3 sequence is CASHSGTGVHEQYF. The CDR3 DNA reads TGTGCCAGCCATTCCGGGACAGGGGTCCACGAGCAGTACTTC.

J is TRBJ1-1 and V is TRBV4-1; no firm D call. Germline V lookup: CDR1 MGHRA, CDR2 YSYEKL. The CDR3 consists of 15 residues. The V gene lost 4 bases and the J gene lost 11 bases, with 23 bases spanning the gap. CDR3 coding DNA: TGCGCCAGCAGCCCTTGGCCGGGCGGGCGTGGGGAGGCTTTCTTT. This translates into CASSPWPGGRGEAFF.

The rearrangement uses TRBV13 and TRBJ1-1; D is perhaps TRBD1 (5 bases). Germline values: CDR1 PRHDT, CDR2 FYEKMQ (reference sequence). The CDR3 is 17 residues long. Trimming removed 1 base from V and 1 base from J, with 16 bases in between. The CDR3: CASSLALYPGGNTEAFF. In nucleotides, the CDR3 is TGTGCCAGCAGCTTAGCACTTTATCCGGGGGGGAACACTGAAGCTTTCTTT. Drawing the rest from reference TRBV13 and TRBJ1-1, the complete variable domain is AAGVIQSPRHLIKEKRETATLKCYPIPRHDTVYWYQQGPGQDPQFLISFYEKMQSDKGSIPDRFSAQQFSDYHSELNMSSLELGDSALYFCASSLALYPGGNTEAFFGQGTRLTVV.

This chain joins TRBV28 and TRBJ2-3; TRBD1 might be the D (6 bases). This CDR3 has 12 residues. Between the trimmed V and J ends, which lost 5 bases and 8 bases, there was a span of 11 bases. From germline, CDR1 is MDHEN and CDR2 SYDVKM. In nucleotides, the CDR3 is TGTGCCAGCAGTACAGGGATGGGTACGCAGTATTTT. Residues: CASSTGMGTQYF.

J is TRBJ2-5 and V is TRBV4-1, with 7 bases lining up with TRBD2. Germline CDR1 and CDR2: MGHRA and YSYEKL. Trimming removed 0 bases from V and 5 bases from J; junction bases left unmatched: 9. The length of the CDR3 is 16 residues. The CDR3 is CASSQEGAGPGETQYF. The CDR3 region has the DNA TGCGCCAGCAGCCAAGAGGGAGCGGGGCCGGGCGAGACCCAGTACTTC.